Listed below are T cell receptor beta chains from one sample, sequenced in a study of blood T cell repertoires in COVID-19. Method: immunoSEQ multiplex PCR; TCRdb's copy keeps in-frame clones and lacks some. The sample has 250,000 to 350,000 clones; around 90% are singletons. The sample consisted of peripheral blood. The receptor set was obtained from a woman between 50 and 59 years old who had recovered from COVID-19. Both conserved end residues are part of each CDR3. The D gene is left open where the match is weak. A row's size may be missing; if present it is once, few, many or a size class.

V gene	D gene	J gene	clone size	CDR3 DNA	CDR3 protein
TRBV5-1	.	TRBJ1-2	.	TGCGCCAGCAGCTTGGCAGTAAGCTATGGCTACACCTTC	CASSLAVSYGYTF
TRBV6-5	TRBD1	TRBJ1-2	.	TGTGCCAGCAGTTACTTCTCAGGGGGAGTCTATGGCTACACCTTC	CASSYFSGGVYGYTF
TRBV29-1	TRBD2	TRBJ2-1	.	TGCAGCGTTTTGTCCGCGCGGGCTAGCGGTCGAATCCAGTTCTTC	CSVLSARASGRIQFF
TRBV6-4	TRBD2	TRBJ2-3	.	TGTGCCAGCAGTGACTCGACTAGCGGGGGGGATACGCAGTATTTT	CASSDSTSGGDTQYF
TRBV28	TRBD1	TRBJ2-1	.	TGTGCCAGCAGTCCCGGGACAGTCCCTTTCAATGAGCAGTTCTTC	CASSPGTVPFNEQFF
TRBV9	.	TRBJ1-2	.	TGTGCCAGCAGCCCCACAAGTACCAACTATGGCTACACCTTC	CASSPTSTNYGYTF
TRBV4-3	.	TRBJ1-1	.	TGCGCCAGCAGCTTCAGCGGGGCGAACACTGAAGCTTTCTTT	CASSFSGANTEAFF
TRBV12-5	TRBD2	TRBJ2-5	.	TGTGCTAGTGGTTTCGACCGGGGGGGATTCCAAGAGACCCAGTACTTC	CASGFDRGGFQETQYF
TRBV11-2	TRBD2	TRBJ2-7	.	TGTGCCAGCAGACAGACTAGCGTTGGGTCCTACGAGCAGTACTTC	CASRQTSVGSYEQYF
TRBV6-5	TRBD2	TRBJ2-5	.	TGTGCCAGCAGGGCTAGCGGGGGGCAAAGGGAGACCCAGTACTTC	CASRASGGQRETQYF
TRBV5-6	.	TRBJ1-6	few	TGTGCCAGCAGCCTTGACAGAACCTATAATTCACCCCTCCACTTT	CASSLDRTYNSPLHF
TRBV19	.	TRBJ2-3	.	TGTGCCAGTAACGGGGATCTAAGCGGCCGCACAGATACGCAGTATTTT	CASNGDLSGRTDTQYF
TRBV5-6	TRBD1	TRBJ2-1	.	TGTGCCAGCAGCCAGGGACAGGGGAATGAGCAGTTCTTC	CASSQGQGNEQFF
TRBV5-4	.	TRBJ2-5	once	TGTGCCAGCAGCTTGGGCGGGGCGTTTTTGACCCAGTACTTC	CASSLGGAFLTQYF
TRBV1	.	TRBJ2-7	once	TGCACCAGCAGCCAAGCACCTTCATGGCAGCGGGAACGCTACGAGCAGTACTTC	CTSSQAPSWQRERYEQYF
TRBV19	TRBD1	TRBJ1-2	.	TGTGCCAGTAGTACGACAGGGATTCGAAACTATGGCTACACCTTC	CASSTTGIRNYGYTF
TRBV24-1	TRBD2	TRBJ2-2	.	TGTGCCACCAGTGACGGGGGACTAGCGGGAGTGATCGGGGAGCTGTTTTTT	CATSDGGLAGVIGELFF
TRBV19	TRBD1	TRBJ2-7	.	TGTGCCAGTAGTCAGGACAGGGCTGGCGAGCAGTACTTC	CASSQDRAGEQYF
TRBV21-1	.	TRBJ1-1	once	TGTGCCAGCAGCGCGCGGCAGGGGCAGAACACTGAAGCTTTCTTT	CASSARQGQNTEAFF
TRBV6-6	.	TRBJ1-2	medium-sized	TGTGCCATCAGGGGCGGGGAAGGAGGCTACACCTTC	CAIRGGEGGYTF
TRBV30	.	TRBJ1-1	.	TGTGCCTGGAGTCCACGGACTGAAGCTTTCTTT	CAWSPRTEAFF
TRBV27	.	TRBJ1-2	once	TGTGCCAGCAGTCCCCAATCCAGGATTATGGGTGGCTACACCTTC	CASSPQSRIMGGYTF
TRBV7-9	.	TRBJ1-2	.	TGTGCCAGCAGCTTAGGTGGCACCATAAACTATGGCTACACCTTC	CASSLGGTINYGYTF
TRBV5-1	.	TRBJ1-6	.	TGCGCCAGCAGCCTCGGGACATTTCCACCCCTCCACTTT	CASSLGTFPPLHF
TRBV6-5	TRBD1	TRBJ1-2	once	TGTGCCAGCAGTTACCGGGGACAGAGCTATGGCTACACCTTC	CASSYRGQSYGYTF
TRBV9	TRBD1	TRBJ2-7	.	TGTGCCAGCAGCTTCCGGACAGGGGGCGACGAGCAGTACTTC	CASSFRTGGDEQYF
TRBV12-3/TRBV12-4	.	TRBJ2-1	.	TGTGCCAGCAGTAAAGAAGGAGGGTCTGAGCAGTTCTTC	CASSKEGGSEQFF
TRBV5-1	TRBD1	TRBJ2-3	once	TGCGCCAGCAGCTCCCGGGACAGACAAGGGACAGATACGCAGTATTTT	CASSSRDRQGTDTQYF
TRBV18	.	TRBJ1-3	.	TGTGCCACCTCGGGGCTGGGAAACACCATATATTTT	CATSGLGNTIYF
TRBV7-9	.	TRBJ1-2	few	TGTGCCAGCAGCTCTCGCACTTCCACTAACTATGGCTACACCTTC	CASSSRTSTNYGYTF
TRBV30	TRBD1	TRBJ1-2	.	TGTGCCTGGAGCCACAGGGGTTCGTATGGCTACACCTTC	CAWSHRGSYGYTF
TRBV29-1	.	TRBJ2-7	.	TGCAGCGTTGGCCCCGCGGGACGGTCCTACGAGCAGTACTTC	CSVGPAGRSYEQYF
TRBV7-6	TRBD2	TRBJ2-1	.	TGTGCCAGCAGCTTAAGGGGACTAGCGGGAGTTGGAGGCTTTAGCTCCTACAATGAGCAGTTCTTC	CASSLRGLAGVGGFSSYNEQFF
TRBV13	.	TRBJ1-1	.	TGTGCCAGCAGAGAGGACACTGAAGCTTTCTTT	CASREDTEAFF
TRBV30	TRBD1	TRBJ1-1	.	TGTGCCTTTCCGGGACAGGTCAACACTGAAGCTTTCTTT	CAFPGQVNTEAFF